Below are 28 T cell receptor beta chains sequenced from a single sample in a study of regulatory T cells in long-lasting Graves disease. Time point noted: newly diagnosed GD, antithyroid drugs for less than 3 months. PBMC-derived RNA was used for the TCR library. Building the TCR beta libraries relied on iRepertoire HTBI primers, and CDR3 regions underwent Arm-PCR. Using its own MiXCR run on the multiplex PCR reads, TCRdb lists one record per CDR3 protein. The sample records roughly 250,000 distinct CDR3 sequences, 18% being singletons. These sequences were also reported in another study, on T cells in Graves' hyperthyroidism and ophthalmopathy.

The sample in question was peripheral blood mononuclear cells (PBMCs), obtained at new diagnosis, from a patient treated with antithyroid drugs. The receptors originated from a woman aged 30 to 39 with Graves disease.

To note about this clonotype: Mismatch with germline at one junction end may stem from a read error. V gene TRBV7-7 combines with J gene TRBJ2-1, with 9 bases that match TRBD2. The CDR3 runs to 18 residues. Germline CDR1 is SSHAT and CDR2 is FNYEAQ (reference sequence). The CDR3 DNA reads TGTGCTAGCAGCTTAGAAGCCCTGGGCGGGGGGGCCGCGGGGGAGCAGTTCTTC. This sequence encodes CASSLEALGGGAAGEQFF.

This clonotype was counted many times. The rearrangement joins TRBV6-1 to TRBJ2-7; TRBD1 aligns across 8 bases. CDR1 and CDR2 (germline): MNHNS, SASEGT. V shed 6 bases and J 7 bases; nucleotides not matched to a gene: 8. CDR3 size: 13 residues. This CDR3 reads CASRRDRLGEQYF. The CDR3 region has the DNA TGTGCCAGCAGGCGGGACAGGCTAGGGGAGCAGTACTTC.

At least ten counts were recorded for this clonotype. The chain carries TRBV5-1 and TRBJ1-1; weak D call: TRBD1 (6 bases). Germline V lookup: CDR1 SGHRS, CDR2 YFSETQ. V was trimmed by 5 bases and J by 1 base, leaving 12 bases between them. The CDR3 runs 14 residues. This CDR3 reads CASRGGQRNTEAFF. CDR3 in DNA: TGCGCCAGCAGAGGGGGGCAAAGGAACACTGAAGCTTTCTTT.

This clonotype came up many times. This chain uses TRBV7-8 with TRBJ2-6; D ambiguous. Trimming left V 4 bases short and J 4 bases short, with 8 bases between. The length of the CDR3 is 14 residues. The V gene's germline CDR1 is SGHVS and CDR2 FQNEAQ. CDR3 residues: CASSSNPGANVLTF. DNA for the CDR3: TGTGCCAGCAGCTCCAATCCCGGGGCCAACGTCCTGACTTTC.

In the case of this clonotype: Being one base from a much bigger clone, this may be a read error. The chain couples TRBV18 to TRBJ1-3; D is perhaps TRBD1 (6 bases). This CDR3 has 14 residues. Germline V gene sequence: CDR1 KGHSH, CDR2 LQKENI. Trimming removed 8 bases from V and 2 bases from J, with 13 bases in between. The DNA for the CDR3 is TGTGCCAGCCCCCAAGGGGGGCCTGGAAACACCATATATTTT. This encodes CASPQGGPGNTIYF.

This clonotype was observed at least ten times. The chain employs TRBV7-2 and TRBJ2-7, with unresolved D. The CDR3 covers 15 residues. Germline CDR1 and CDR2: SGHTA and FQGNSA. The V end lost 3 bases, the J end lost 0 bases, and 12 bases lay between the germline ends. In DNA, the CDR3 is TGTGCCAGCAGCTTTTCCCCGCAGAGCTCCTACGAGCAGTACTTC. Its protein is CASSFSPQSSYEQYF.

Many counts were recorded for this clonotype. The gene calls are TRBV5-1 and TRBJ2-7; tentatively, D is TRBD2 (5 bases). The CDR3 extends over 15 amino acids. V was shortened by 4 bases and J by 7 bases, with 21 bases between the two germline ends. The V gene's germline CDR1 is SGHRS and CDR2 YFSETQ. In nucleotides, the CDR3 is TGCGCCAGCAGCCTTACGGGAACATACTTGAGGGAGCAGTACTTC. Its protein is CASSLTGTYLREQYF.

This chain links TRBV5-1 with TRBJ1-6; TRBD1 might be the D (6 bases). Trimming left V 0 bases short and J 8 bases short, with 12 bases between. Germline CDR1 is SGHRS and CDR2 is YFSETQ. This CDR3 comprises 15 residues. The CDR3 sequence: CASSLDGQNYSPLHF. CDR3 DNA: TGCGCCAGCAGCTTGGACGGACAGAACTATTCACCCCTCCACTTT. Full variable domain (outside the CDR3, taken from reference TRBV5-1 and TRBJ1-6): KAGVTQTPRYLIKTRGQQVTLSCSPISGHRSVSWYQQTPGQGLQFLFEYFSETQRNKGNFPGRFSGRQFSNSRSEMNVSTLELGDSALYLCASSLDGQNYSPLHFGNGTRLTVT.

This clonotype was seen at least ten times. The CDR3 is CASCKTNTGELFF. The CDR3 bases are TGTGCCAGCTGTAAGACGAACACCGGGGAGCTGTTTTTT. The chain links TRBV28 to TRBJ2-2, with D unresolved. With 8 bases removed from V and 0 bases from J, the gap between germline ends came to 7 bases. The CDR3 runs 13 residues. Germline V lookup: CDR1 MDHEN, CDR2 SYDVKM.

This clonotype was recorded at least ten times. The V call is TRBV14, the J call TRBJ1-6, with a weak D call TRBD1 (6 bases). CDR3 length: 17 amino acids. V was cut by 4 bases and J by 8 bases, with 21 bases left in between. Germline-derived CDR1 and CDR2 are SGHDN and FVKESK. In DNA form, the CDR3 reads TGTGCCAGCAGCCTAAGGGGGAGAGTCCAACGGGATTCACCCCTCCACTTT. Amino acids: CASSLRGRVQRDSPLHF.

The J gene is TRBJ1-2, the V gene TRBV6-1; TRBD1 matches 11 bases. The germline CDR1 and CDR2 sequences are MNHNS and SASEGT. The CDR3 spans 16 residues. V trimming: 0 bases; J trimming: 3 bases; junction bases outside the gene matches: 3. CDR3 sequence reads: CASSEARGQGDYGYTF. Here the CDR3 DNA reads TGTGCCAGCAGTGAAGCGCGGGGACAGGGGGACTATGGCTACACCTTC.

The rearrangement uses TRBV6-5 and TRBJ2-2; D is possibly TRBD2 (6 bases). V was pared by 4 bases and J by 7 bases, with 13 bases between. Per germline, CDR1 MNHEY and CDR2 SVGAGI. The CDR3 loop spans 14 amino acids. The CDR3: CASSSGETYGELFF. DNA of the CDR3: TGTGCCAGCAGTTCGGGGGAGACTTACGGGGAGCTGTTTTTT.

The chain couples TRBV11-2 to TRBJ1-4; no definite D call. Germline V gene lookup returns CDR1 SGHAT and CDR2 FQNNGV. The germline V and J ends were trimmed by 8 bases and 8 bases, with 18 bases remaining between them. The CDR3 totals 14 residues. The CDR3 DNA is TGTGCCAGCTCGATGGGAGGTTTGAGAGAAAAACTGTTTTTT. This translates into CASSMGGLREKLFF.

This clonotype was seen only a few times. The J gene is TRBJ2-3, the V gene TRBV11-2, with D hard to call. This CDR3 has 11 amino acids. Germline-derived CDR1 and CDR2 are SGHAT and FQNNGV. Between the trimmed V and J ends, which lost 7 bases and 8 bases, there was a span of 10 bases. The CDR3 here is CASNTDLTQYF. The CDR3 nucleotides are TGTGCCAGCAACACGGATCTTACGCAGTATTTT.

This clonotype appeared many times. The V and J genes are TRBV5-1 and TRBJ2-3, with D perhaps being TRBD1 or TRBD2 (5 bases each). CDR1 and CDR2 from the germline V gene are SGHRS and YFSETQ. This CDR3 contains 16 residues. Trimming pared 0 bases from V and 1 base from J, leaving 12 bases between. The CDR3 bases are TGCGCCAGCAGCTTGGTTGGGGGAGTAGGCACAGATACGCAGTATTTT. This encodes CASSLVGGVGTDTQYF.

This clonotype was detected only once. Possible read error: a much larger clone is one base away. This chain uses TRBV7-2 with TRBJ1-5, with 10 bases aligning to TRBD1. The length of the CDR3 is 14 residues. After removal of 4 bases from V and 4 bases from J, the junction contained 1 base not matched to a gene. Germline values: CDR1 SGHTA, CDR2 FQGNSA. The DNA for the CDR3 is TGTGCCAGCAGCTGGGGACAGGGGAATCAGCCCCAGCATTTT. Protein sequence: CASSWGQGNQPQHF. The full variable domain, completed using reference TRBV7-2 and TRBJ1-5, is GAGVSQSPSNKVTEKGKDVELRCDPISGHTALYWYRQSLGQGLEFLIYFQGNSAPDKSGLPSDRFSAERTGGSVSTLTIQRTQQEDSAVYLCASSWGQGNQPQHFGDGTRLSIL.

This clonotype occurred a few times. The chain is built from TRBV5-6 and TRBJ2-5, with a possible D match to TRBD1 (6 bases). Germline CDR1 SGHDT, CDR2 YYEEEE. V lost 3 bases to trimming and J lost 6 bases, with 24 bases between them. The CDR3 runs 17 residues. CDR3 in amino acids: CASSSNTQGTAGKTQYF. CDR3 in DNA: TGTGCCAGCAGCTCCAACACCCAGGGGACGGCTGGTAAGACCCAGTACTTC.

This clonotype was counted many times. In DNA, the CDR3 is TGCAGTGCTAGAGACGCATGGGGTTCGGGGGGGCACAATGAGCAGTTCTTC. This codes for CSARDAWGSGGHNEQFF. This chain links TRBV20-1 with TRBJ2-1; 8 bases agree with TRBD2. Germline CDR1 is DFQATT and CDR2 is SNEGSKA (reference sequence). There are 17 residues in the CDR3. J lost 5 bases, V lost 0 bases, and 12 bases had no gene match.

On this clonotype: An end of the junction differs from the germline gene, which may be a read error. The chain couples TRBV2 to TRBJ2-7, with 8 bases identical to TRBD1. This CDR3 has 14 residues. The germline V gene encodes CDR1 SNHLY and CDR2 FYNNEI. For the CDR3, the DNA is TGTGCCAGCAGACCTGACAGGGGAAGCTACGGGCAGTACTTC. Encoded protein: CASRPDRGSYGQYF.

The chain combines TRBV12-3 or TRBV12-4 with TRBJ1-1; D uncertain. Trimming took 3 bases from V and 4 from J, leaving 21 bases between them. The CDR3 is 17 amino acids. The chain's CDR3 is CASSLGRAEAGSTEAFF. The CDR3 nucleotides are TGTGCCAGCAGTTTGGGCCGGGCCGAGGCGGGGAGCACTGAAGCTTTCTTT.

In this sample, this clonotype turned up many times. Mismatch with germline at one junction end may stem from a read error. The chain combines TRBV6-2 or TRBV6-3 with TRBJ2-1, with D tentatively TRBD2 (6 bases). Germline V gene sequence: CDR1 MNHEY, CDR2 SVGEGT. This CDR3 has 17 residues. CDR3 DNA sequence: TGTGCCAACAGTCAACGCGTAAGGACTATCTCCTACAATGAGCAGTTCTTC. It specifies CANSQRVRTISYNEQFF.

This clonotype was seen repeatedly, ten times or more. An end of the junction differs from the germline gene, which may be a read error. The chain couples TRBV5-1 to TRBJ2-1, with 8 bases that match TRBD2. Germline V gene sequence: CDR1 SGHRS, CDR2 YFSETQ. This CDR3 is 18 amino acids long. CDR3 sequence reads: CASSFSISGVHSYNEQFF. The CDR3 nucleotides read TGTGCCAGCAGCTTTAGTATTAGCGGGGTGCACTCCTACAATGAGCAGTTCTTC.

The chain combines TRBV27 with TRBJ1-1; D is uncertain. The CDR3 covers 15 residues. The ends were cut back, 2 bases at V and 1 base at J, with 11 bases in the middle. Germline V CDR1 and CDR2: MNHEY, SMNVEV (reference sequence). CDR3 sequence: CASSLGVNGNTEAFF. The CDR3 nucleotides read TGTGCCAGCAGTTTAGGAGTTAACGGGAACACTGAAGCTTTCTTT.

This clonotype was detected ten times or more. This chain links TRBV6-1 with TRBJ2-7; D gene uncertain. Germline V gene sequence: CDR1 MNHNS, CDR2 SASEGT. CDR3 length equals 14 residues. The V end was cut by 6 bases, the J end by 2 bases, with 14 bases between. CDR3 region: CASRQVFPTYEQYF. Here the CDR3 DNA reads TGTGCCAGCAGGCAGGTCTTTCCCACCTACGAGCAGTACTTC.

This clonotype was observed many times. The CDR3 loop reads CASSATGQLTGELFF. Here the CDR3 DNA reads TGTGCCAGCAGCGCAACAGGACAGCTCACCGGGGAGCTGTTTTTT. The chain has TRBV14 and TRBJ2-2; D may be TRBD1 (6 bases). V was clipped by 5 bases and J by 4 bases, with 14 bases between them. Per the germline V gene, CDR1 is SGHDN and CDR2 is FVKESK. The CDR3 covers 15 residues. The full variable domain, with the rest looked up from reference TRBV14 and TRBJ2-2, is EAGVTQFPSHSVIEKGQTVTLRCDPISGHDNLYWYRRVMGKEIKFLLHFVKESKQDESGMPNNRFLAERTGGTYSTLKVQPAELEDSGVYFCASSATGQLTGELFFGEGSRLTVL.

This clonotype was seen repeatedly, ten times or more. The chain couples TRBV12-3 or TRBV12-4 to TRBJ2-7; tentatively, D is TRBD1 (5 bases). Trimming left V 2 bases short and J 9 bases short, with 8 bases between. The CDR3 covers 11 residues. The CDR3 DNA is TGTGCCAGCAGTTTATCAGGGCGGCAGTACTTC. This translates into CASSLSGRQYF.

Many counts were recorded for this clonotype. V gene TRBV18 combines with J gene TRBJ2-1; 10 bases match TRBD2. The CDR3 length is 15 residues. CDR1 and CDR2 (germline): KGHSH, LQKENI. The junction had 7 bases not matched to a gene; V was cut back by 6 bases and J by 5 bases. As DNA, the CDR3 is TGTGCCAGCTCGCCAGCGGGGGGGATAAACAATGAGCAGTTCTTC. This codes for CASSPAGGINNEQFF. The full variable domain, completed using reference TRBV18 and TRBJ2-1, is NAGVMQNPRHLVRRRGQEARLRCSPMKGHSHVYWYRQLPEEGLKFMVYLQKENIIDESGMPKERFSAEFPKEGPSILRIQQVVRGDSAAYFCASSPAGGINNEQFFGPGTRLTVL.

Concerning this clonotype itself: A much more abundant neighbour one base away suggests this may be a read error. The chain carries TRBV6-2 or TRBV6-3 and TRBJ1-2; the D is unclear. Germline-derived CDR1 and CDR2 are MNHEY and SVGEGT. The CDR3 extends over 14 amino acids. Trimming shortened V by 5 bases and J by 5 bases, and 15 bases separated the two germline ends. CDR3 protein: CASSQVQKEYGYTF. The DNA for the CDR3 is TGTGCCAGCAGTCAGGTACAGAAAGAGTATGGCTACACCTTC.